This is a list of T cell receptor beta chains from one sample in a study of blood T cell repertoires in COVID-19. The protocol was immunoSEQ multiplex PCR, while the TCRdb copy is restricted to in-frame clones and leaves out a portion. The data contain 250,000 to 300,000 clones, 70% to 90% of them singletons. Sequenced input: peripheral blood. These receptor sequences come from a woman aged 40 to 50 who had recovered from COVID-19. Both conserved end residues are part of each CDR3. The D gene is left open where the match is weak. A clone size is listed for some rows: how often the clone was seen (once, few, many), or a class if it is expanded.

few	TRBV6-5	TRBJ1-5	-	TGTGCCAGCAGTTCGAAGGGGCTGGGCAATCAGCCCCAGCATTTT	CASSSKGLGNQPQHF
-	TRBV2	TRBJ2-4	TRBD1	TGTGCCAGCAGTGGGGACAGGGGGTTCCCCAAGGGCATTCAGTACTTC	CASSGDRGFPKGIQYF
-	TRBV4-1	TRBJ1-1	-	TGCGCCAGCAGCCAAGGGGGGGTCGCGGGAATGAACACTGAAGCTTTCTTT	CASSQGGVAGMNTEAFF
-	TRBV5-1	TRBJ1-2	-	TGCGCCAGCAGCTTGAACCCAGGAAACTATGGCTACACCTTC	CASSLNPGNYGYTF
-	TRBV18	TRBJ2-1	TRBD2	TGTGCCAGCTCACTCGGACTAGCGGATCCCGATGAGCAGTTCTTC	CASSLGLADPDEQFF
-	TRBV7-6	TRBJ2-2	TRBD1	TGTGCCAGCAGCTTAGGTCAGGGGGCGAACACCGGGGAGCTGTTTTTT	CASSLGQGANTGELFF
-	TRBV7-9	TRBJ2-1	-	TGTGCCAGCAGATCTGGACACCAAAATGAGCAGTTCTTC	CASRSGHQNEQFF
-	TRBV6-5	TRBJ1-3	TRBD1	TGTGCCAGCGACCCAGGGGGATCTGGAAACACCATATATTTT	CASDPGGSGNTIYF
-	TRBV7-2	TRBJ2-7	-	TGTGCCAGCAGCTTAGCCCCCCGGAGCCCCTACGAGCAGTACTTC	CASSLAPRSPYEQYF
-	TRBV18	TRBJ1-2	-	TGTGCCAGCTCACCCCAGGGAAACTATGGCTACACCTTC	CASSPQGNYGYTF
-	TRBV7-3	TRBJ2-1	-	TGTGCCAGCAGCTTAATGCGTGGGGCTGAGCAGTTCTTC	CASSLMRGAEQFF
-	TRBV7-6	TRBJ2-1	TRBD2	TGTGCCAGCAGCTTACATGCGGCGGGAGGGACCTACAATGAGCAGTTCTTC	CASSLHAAGGTYNEQFF
-	TRBV2	TRBJ2-6	-	TGTGCCAGCATAGGCCCCCGGAGCTCTGGGGCCAACGTCCTGACTTTC	CASIGPRSSGANVLTF
few	TRBV15	TRBJ2-6	-	TGTGCCACCAGCGGAGGGGGCTTTGGGGCCAACGTCCTGACTTTC	CATSGGGFGANVLTF
-	TRBV27	TRBJ2-3	TRBD2	TGTGCCAGCAGTTTAGTAGGCGGGAGCCCAGATACGCAGTATTTT	CASSLVGGSPDTQYF
-	TRBV6-6	TRBJ1-3	-	TGTGCCAGCACCAACACGGGGAGCCTCTCTGGAAACACCATATATTTT	CASTNTGSLSGNTIYF
-	TRBV7-2	TRBJ1-5	-	TGTGCCAGCAGTCCAGGGGTGGTGGGGACTAGCAATCAGCCCCAGCATTTT	CASSPGVVGTSNQPQHF
-	TRBV7-9	TRBJ1-6	TRBD1	TGTGCCAGCAGCCCACTTTGGGGGACAGGGAATTCACCCCTCCACTTT	CASSPLWGTGNSPLHF
once	TRBV29-1	TRBJ1-2	-	TGCAGCGTTGCGGGCGGGGGTACTAACTATGGCTACACCTTC	CSVAGGGTNYGYTF
once	TRBV6-2/TRBV6-3	TRBJ2-5	TRBD2	TGTGCCAGCAGTTACGCGGCTAGCGGGGCCCTCCCCCAAGAGACCCAGTACTTC	CASSYAASGALPQETQYF
-	TRBV5-1	TRBJ2-3	TRBD1	TGCGCCAGCAGCCCGGGACAGGGAGCCGGTGCGGCGCAGTATTTT	CASSPGQGAGAAQYF
-	TRBV5-4	TRBJ2-5	-	TGTGCCAGCAGCTTGTTGGGCAGGGGAGAGACCCAGTACTTC	CASSLLGRGETQYF
-	TRBV11-3	TRBJ2-5	-	TGTGCCAGCAGCTTAGGGTCGGGAGTCGAGACCCAGTACTTC	CASSLGSGVETQYF
few	TRBV19	TRBJ1-2	-	TGTGCCAGTACCCTAACAGGAAACTCTAACTATGGCTACACCTTC	CASTLTGNSNYGYTF
-	TRBV6-1	TRBJ2-7	TRBD1	TGTGCCAGCAGTGAAAGTGTGGGCAGGGGGTACGAGCAGTACTTC	CASSESVGRGYEQYF
-	TRBV9	TRBJ2-3	TRBD2	TGTGCCAGCTCAGCGGGAGGGCCGGGAGATACGCAGTATTTT	CASSAGGPGDTQYF
-	TRBV28	TRBJ1-1	-	TGTGCCAGCAGTTTACGGGGGGTGAGCACTGAAGCTTTCTTT	CASSLRGVSTEAFF
-	TRBV14	TRBJ1-1	-	TGTGCCAGCAGCCAAGATCGTGGCCGCACGTGGAACACTGAAGCTTTCTTT	CASSQDRGRTWNTEAFF
-	TRBV2	TRBJ1-6	-	TGTGCCAGCAGGGTTGGCGGCAGTTTTAATTCACCCCTCCACTTT	CASRVGGSFNSPLHF
-	TRBV30	TRBJ1-6	-	TGTGCCTGGACCCGGGGGGCGGGCTCCTATAATTCACCCCTCCACTTT	CAWTRGAGSYNSPLHF
-	TRBV7-8	TRBJ1-5	-	TGTGCCAGCAGCTTGGGGCAACCTAATCAGCCCCAGCATTTT	CASSLGQPNQPQHF
-	TRBV30	TRBJ2-3	-	TGTGCCTGGAGTGTAGGGGGGGTAGATACGCAGTATTTT	CAWSVGGVDTQYF
-	TRBV28	TRBJ2-5	-	TGTGCCAGCAGCTCGGGTGGGGGCCGGGAGACCCAGTACTTC	CASSSGGGRETQYF
-	TRBV27	TRBJ1-4	-	TGTGCCAGCAGTCCCCGGGGAGGGGGTAATGAAAAACTGTTTTTT	CASSPRGGGNEKLFF
once	TRBV3-1/TRBV3-2	TRBJ2-1	-	TGTGCCAGCAGCCAAGACCCGGGGGGCCAGCACAATGAGCAGTTCTTC	CASSQDPGGQHNEQFF
-	TRBV4-1	TRBJ2-7	TRBD2	TGCGCCAGCAGCCAAGATGCGGGGACTAGCTGGAGGGGCGAGCAGTACTTC	CASSQDAGTSWRGEQYF
-	TRBV7-9	TRBJ2-7	-	TGTGCCAGCAGCTTAGACGGGAGCTACGAGCAGTACTTC	CASSLDGSYEQYF
once	TRBV4-3	TRBJ2-1	-	TGCGCCAGCAGCCAAACCGGGGGCTCCTACAATGAGCAGTTCTTC	CASSQTGGSYNEQFF
-	TRBV19	TRBJ2-3	TRBD2	TGTGCCAGTAGGACACTAGCGGGAGGTACAGATACGCAGTATTTT	CASRTLAGGTDTQYF
-	TRBV5-1	TRBJ2-2	-	TGCGCCACCAGGGACCTGGGGTCGGGGACCGGGGAGCTGTTTTTT	CATRDLGSGTGELFF
-	TRBV4-2	TRBJ1-5	-	TGTGCCAGCAGCCTAGAGGGCGAAAGCAATCAGCCCCAGCATTTT	CASSLEGESNQPQHF
few	TRBV29-1	TRBJ1-1	-	TGCAGCGTGGCCCCCCCCAACACTGAAGCTTTCTTT	CSVAPPNTEAFF